Following are 2 T cell receptor beta chains from one sample sequenced in a study of identical twins. In TCRdb, the 5' RACE reads were re-called with MiXCR into one record per CDR3 protein. The profile shows roughly 710,000 distinct CDR3 sequences, approximately 6.1% of them singletons. Sequenced: naive T cells sorted from blood. The origin of the receptors is a man aged 18 to 30 in good health.

This sequence joins TRBV15 and TRBJ2-1; D remains ambiguous. V was clipped by 1 base and J by 9 bases, with 10 bases between them. The CDR3 totals 13 residues. Germline V CDR1 and CDR2: LNHNV, YYDKDF (reference sequence). CDR3 residues: CATSRVGWVEQFF. The CDR3 bases are TGTGCCACCAGCAGAGTCGGGTGGGTTGAGCAGTTCTTC.

CDR3 residues: CASSRYDRENEQYV. CDR3 bases: TGTGCCAGCAGCCGCTATGACAGGGAGAACGAGCAGTACGTC. The chain has TRBV7-8 and TRBJ2-7, with 7 bases identical to TRBD1. V lost 5 bases and J lost 5; bases outside the gene matches: 9. CDR1 is SGHVS, CDR2 FQNEAQ, per germline. The CDR3 has 14 amino acids.